This T cell receptor (beta chain) appears in the sequencing data of a study of blood T cells in healthy people across ages. Primed by a sample-barcoded 5' primer and a J-beta primer mix, a second PCR proceeded for 7 to 11 cycles. TCRdb reprocessed the 5' RACE reads via MiXCR and lists one record per CDR3 protein. The table includes 790,000 or so distinct CDR3 sequences, around 45% detected once. The germline V and J ends were trimmed by 3 bases and 11 bases, with 8 bases remaining between them. From germline, CDR1 is SGHAT and CDR2 FQNNGV. This CDR3 spans 12 amino acids. Ranging in age from roughly 6 to 95, the donors were healthy Caucasian individuals from Russia. Each individual donor underwent a draw of about 11 milliliters of peripheral blood. This clonotype has just a few counts.

Sequencing input: blood. This clonotype was sampled from a man older than 75 in good health. The chain couples TRBV11-2 to TRBJ1-6; D gene ambiguous. CDR3 DNA: TGTGCCAGCAGCTTGGGGTTGCCACCCCTCCACTTT. It encodes CASSLGLPPLHF.